This T cell receptor (beta chain) came from a study of early T cells in non-severe SARS-CoV-2 infection. There are 16 residues in the CDR3. With V trimmed by 1 base and J by 1 base, 6 bases remained unmatched. Germline CDR1 and CDR2: MGHRA and YSYEKL. This clonotype was detected ten times or more. Attachment of unique molecular identifiers to individual cDNA molecules was performed. TCRdb reprocessed the 5' RACE reads via MiXCR and lists one record per CDR3 protein. The top ten clones hold 5.3% of a sample with roughly 33,000 distinct CDR3 sequences, around 5.8% of them seen once. The rearrangement joins TRBV4-1 to TRBJ2-5, with 7 bases identical to TRBD2. The specimen sequenced was whole blood. The sequence came from an adult who was a healthcare worker with PCR-confirmed SARS-CoV-2 infection or an uninfected control (not recorded which). CDR3 sequence reads: CASSQASSGIQETQYF. The CDR3 DNA reads as TGCGCCAGCAGCCAAGCTTCTAGCGGAATCCAAGAGACCCAGTACTTC.